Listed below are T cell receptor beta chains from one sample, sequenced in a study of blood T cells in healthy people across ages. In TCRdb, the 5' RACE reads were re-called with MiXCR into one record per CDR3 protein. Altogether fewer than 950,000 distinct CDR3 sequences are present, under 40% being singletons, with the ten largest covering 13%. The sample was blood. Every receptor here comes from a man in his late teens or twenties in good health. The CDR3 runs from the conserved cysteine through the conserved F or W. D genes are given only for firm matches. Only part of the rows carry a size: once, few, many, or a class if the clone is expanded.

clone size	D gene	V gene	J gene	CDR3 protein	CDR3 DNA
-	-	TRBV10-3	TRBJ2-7	CAISQIEQYF	TGTGCCATCAGTCAGATTGAGCAGTACTTC
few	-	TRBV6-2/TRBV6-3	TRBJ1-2	CASSRLRDGYTF	TGTGCCAGCAGCCGCCTCCGGGACGGCTACACCTTC
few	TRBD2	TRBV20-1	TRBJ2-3	CSAQRLAGEETQYF	TGCAGTGCTCAGAGACTAGCGGGGGAAGAGACGCAGTATTTT
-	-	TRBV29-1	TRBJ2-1	CSVVRIPNEQFF	TGCAGCGTTGTTAGGATCCCCAATGAGCAGTTCTTC
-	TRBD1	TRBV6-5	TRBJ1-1	CANSPDRGSEAFF	TGTGCCAACAGCCCCGACAGGGGGTCTGAAGCTTTCTTT
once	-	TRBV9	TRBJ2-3	CTVGAGGSTDTQYF	TGTACTGTCGGGGCAGGGGGGAGCACAGATACGCAGTATTTT
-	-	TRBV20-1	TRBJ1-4	CSARDLGRGGEKLFF	TGCAGTGCTAGAGATCTCGGGAGGGGGGGTGAAAAACTGTTTTTT
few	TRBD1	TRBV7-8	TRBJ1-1	CASSLGQGAMNTEAFF	TGTGCCAGCAGCTTAGGCCAGGGGGCTATGAACACTGAAGCTTTCTTT
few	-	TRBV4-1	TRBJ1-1	CASSPGIRGLEAFF	TGCGCCAGCAGCCCGGGAATCAGGGGACTTGAAGCTTTCTTT
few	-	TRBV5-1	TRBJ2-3	CASTPGGWTDTQYF	TGCGCCAGCACCCCGGGCGGGTGGACAGATACGCAGTATTTT
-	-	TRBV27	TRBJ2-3	CASRVGRGVGDTQYF	TGTGCCAGCCGAGTAGGCAGGGGTGTAGGAGATACGCAGTATTTT
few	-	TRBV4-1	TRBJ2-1	CASSPSGPTPYNEQFF	TGCGCCAGCAGCCCCAGCGGACCCACCCCTTACAATGAGCAGTTCTTC
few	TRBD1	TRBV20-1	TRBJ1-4	CSALTTGQGAEKLFF	TGCAGTGCTCTCACGACGGGACAGGGGGCGGAAAAACTGTTTTTT
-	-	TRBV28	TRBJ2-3	CASRPGDLGLMTDTQYF	TGTGCCAGCAGACCTGGGGACCTAGGTTTGATGACAGATACGCAGTATTTT
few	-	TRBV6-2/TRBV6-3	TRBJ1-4	CASSYSKDSRHEKLFF	TGTGCCAGCAGTTACTCGAAGGACAGTCGTCATGAAAAACTGTTTTTT
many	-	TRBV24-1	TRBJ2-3	CATSDGADTSTDTQYF	TGTGCCACCAGTGATGGGGCAGATACTAGCACAGATACGCAGTATTTT
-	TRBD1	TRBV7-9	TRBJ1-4	CASSDGTGGSNEKLFF	TGTGCCAGCAGCGACGGGACAGGGGGCTCTAATGAAAAACTGTTTTTT
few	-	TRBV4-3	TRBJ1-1	CATGGRQNTEAFF	TGCGCCACTGGGGGAAGGCAGAACACTGAAGCTTTCTTT
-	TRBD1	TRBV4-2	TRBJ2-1	CASSHRDRAWTEQFF	TGTGCCAGCAGCCACAGGGACAGGGCATGGACTGAGCAGTTCTTC
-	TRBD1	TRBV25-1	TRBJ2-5	CASSGEPGQPTYNEQYF	TGTGCCAGCAGTGGTGAACCGGGACAGCCTACCTACAATGAGCAGTACTTC
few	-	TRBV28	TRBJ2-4	CASSLSQRREQYF	TGTGCCAGCAGTTTAAGCCAAAGAAGGGAGCAGTACTTC
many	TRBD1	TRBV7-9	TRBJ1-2	CASSPQGGQHYGYTF	TGTGCCAGCAGCCCCCAGGGGGGGCAGCACTATGGCTACACCTTC
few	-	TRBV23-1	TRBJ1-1	CARRVSGNHTEAFF	TGCGCCAGAAGGGTTAGCGGAAATCACACTGAAGCTTTCTTT
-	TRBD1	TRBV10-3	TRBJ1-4	CAISESAGGSEKLFF	TGTGCCATCAGTGAGTCGGCAGGGGGAAGCGAAAAACTGTTTTTT
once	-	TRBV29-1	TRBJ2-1	CGGKSTTNEQFF	TGCGGGGGGAAAAGCACTACCAATGAGCAGTTCTTC
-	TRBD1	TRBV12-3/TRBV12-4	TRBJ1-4	CASSDLTGRELFF	TGTGCCAGCAGTGACTTGACAGGGAGGGAACTGTTTTTT
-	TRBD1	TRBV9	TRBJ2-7	CASSFAGQGANEQYF	TGTGCCAGCAGCTTCGCGGGACAGGGGGCCAACGAGCAGTACTTC
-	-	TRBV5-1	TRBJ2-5	CASSTMYQEAQYF	TGCGCCAGCAGCACGATGTACCAAGAGGCCCAGTACTTC
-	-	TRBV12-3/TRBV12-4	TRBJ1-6	CDSSLKGNNSPLHF	TGTGACAGCAGTCTAAAAGGAAATAATTCACCCCTCCACTTT
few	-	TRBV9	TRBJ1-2	CASSTDSGNYGYTF	TGTGCCAGCAGCACGGACAGCGGGAACTATGGCTACACCTTC
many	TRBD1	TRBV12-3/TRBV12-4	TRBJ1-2	CASSLQGAGYGYTF	TGTGCCAGCAGTTTACAGGGGGCAGGCTATGGCTACACCTTC
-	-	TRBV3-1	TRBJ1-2	CASSQDRGLYTF	TGTGCCAGCAGCCAAGACAGGGGACTCTACACCTTC
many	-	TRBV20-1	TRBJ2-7	CIPRGGYEQYF	TGCATCCCAAGGGGGGGGTACGAGCAGTACTTC
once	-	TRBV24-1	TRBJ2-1	CATKGTANFNNEQFF	TGTGCCACCAAAGGGACGGCTAATTTTAACAATGAGCAGTTCTTC
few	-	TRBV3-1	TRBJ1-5	CASSHTRSNQPQHF	TGTGCCAGCAGCCACACACGTAGCAATCAGCCCCAGCATTTT
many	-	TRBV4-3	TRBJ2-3	CASSQDSLGRTDTQYF	TGCGCCAGCAGCCAAGATTCACTCGGTCGCACAGATACGCAGTATTTT
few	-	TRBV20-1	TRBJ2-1	CSARDPGNFRDEQFF	TGCAGTGCTAGAGATCCGGGTAACTTTCGGGATGAGCAGTTCTTC
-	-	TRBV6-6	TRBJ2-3	CASSYSIRDLRTGTQYF	TGTGCCAGCAGTTACTCGATCCGGGACCTACGCACAGGTACGCAGTATTTT
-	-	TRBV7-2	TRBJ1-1	CASSLGPDSEAFF	TGTGCCAGCAGCTTAGGACCGGACAGTGAAGCTTTCTTT
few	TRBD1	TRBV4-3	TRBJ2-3	CASSHGQESDTQYF	TGCGCCAGCAGCCACGGACAGGAATCAGATACGCAGTATTTT
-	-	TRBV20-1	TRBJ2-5	CSAIPRGNEQYF	TGCAGTGCTATACCTCGGGGCAATGAGCAGTACTTC
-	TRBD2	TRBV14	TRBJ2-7	CASSPLAGGVGNEQYF	TGTGCCAGCAGCCCCCTCGCCGGGGGGGTGGGGAATGAGCAGTACTTC